This TCR beta chain originates from a study of T cell responses to AZD1222 COVID-19 vaccine. Overall study findings and caveats: Among the donors, most were white British and more were female, and clonal diversity was possibly underestimated.

This clone appeared once. Its antigen is currently unknown. Method: immunoSEQ multiplex PCR; TCRdb's copy keeps in-frame clones and lacks some. The sample shows nearly 90,000 clones, around nine tenths of them seen only once. Sequencing was performed on peripheral blood, taken on day 0 of MenACWY control vaccination. This TCR came from an adult in good health.

This CDR3 reads CASSPPRTGYSPLHF. Here the CDR3 DNA reads TGTGCCAGCAGCCCGCCTCGGACAGGGTATTCACCCCTCCACTTT. This chain uses TRBV7-9 with TRBJ1-6, with 8 bases aligning to TRBD1. The CDR3 spans 15 residues. The germline gives CDR1 SEHNR, CDR2 FQNEAQ (reference sequence). V gave up 5 bases and J gave up 8 bases; unmatched junction bases: 8.